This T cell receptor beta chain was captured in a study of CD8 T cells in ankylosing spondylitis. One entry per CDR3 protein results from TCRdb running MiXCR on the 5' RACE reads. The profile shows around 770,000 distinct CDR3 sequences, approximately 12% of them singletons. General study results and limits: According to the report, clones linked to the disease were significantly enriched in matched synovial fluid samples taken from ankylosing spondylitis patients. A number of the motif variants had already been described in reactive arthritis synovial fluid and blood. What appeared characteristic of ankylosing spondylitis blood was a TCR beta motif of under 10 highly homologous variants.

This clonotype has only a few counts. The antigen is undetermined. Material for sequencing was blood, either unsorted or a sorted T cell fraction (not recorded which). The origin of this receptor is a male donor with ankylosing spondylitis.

The CDR3 loop reads CASSYVVSRDTQYF. The CDR3 region has the DNA TGTGCCAGCAGTTACGTGGTGAGCCGGGATACGCAGTATTTT. The J gene is TRBJ2-3, the V gene TRBV6-2 or TRBV6-3; D remains unclear. Trimming stripped 2 bases from V and 6 bases from J, with 12 bases between. Germline CDR1 reads MNHEY; CDR2 reads SVGEGT. The CDR3 is 14 residues long.